Included here is one T cell receptor beta chain sequence, with context. V lost 6 bases, J lost 3 bases, and 5 bases stayed unmatched. The CDR3 covers 13 residues. The data originate from a study of blood T cell repertoires in COVID-19. Study at large: Donors in the United States, Italy and Spain gave samples during acute or convalescent COVID-19. T cells, B-cell-depleted T cells, or PBMCs supplied cDNA or gDNA.

Methods used by the authors: Using reference gene primer amplification, nucleated cell counts were estimated. TCRdb's copy holds only in-frame clones and misses some; the assay was immunoSEQ multiplex PCR. V and J calls and clone size are those listed in that table; D and trimming were worked out from the DNA. The sample holds roughly 180,000 clones, 76% seen once. The chain couples TRBV12-3 or TRBV12-4 to TRBJ2-7, with 7 bases matching TRBD1. The sample was peripheral blood. This receptor was taken from a woman aged 45-59 years with active or convalescent COVID-19. The CDR3 DNA reads TGTGCCAGCAGACCGGGACAGAACTACGAGCAGTACTTC. It specifies CASRPGQNYEQYF.